The text below deals with one T cell receptor (beta chain). Its antigen is not yet known. Base qualities are not at hand, and no much larger clone is one base apart. The immunoSEQ Assay, a bias-controlled multiplex PCR, was used to amplify TCRbeta CDR3 regions from genomic DNA. From the authors' description of their analysis: Nucleated cell counts per sample were estimated from amplification of reference gene primers within the assay. To quantify the absolute abundance of each unique TCRbeta CDR3 rearrangement, sequence reads were collapsed and filtered. For each sample, productive Simpson clonality was calculated by taking the square root of Simpson's diversity index across productive rearrangements. The table was pulled from immuneACCESS by TCRdb, which kept in-frame rearrangements only. Such tables lose some clones; where checked, under half of the loss comes from unresolved V genes, and the rest has no known cause. V and J calls and clone size are given by that table; D and trimming were obtained from the DNA. The sample table shows some 120,000 clones, and about four fifths are seen once. The top ten hold about 17% of the sample.

The sample originates from a study of blood T cell repertoires in COVID-19 (dated by TCRdb to 2019 to 2021). About the full investigation: Samples from collaborators originated in the United States, Italy and Spain and spanned both the acute and convalescent phases of COVID-19. Where available, HLA class I and class II types were obtained from metadata supplied by the sample provider rather than from assay-based typing. Subjects who had been exposed to COVID-19, were actively infected with it, or had recovered from it provided the deeply sampled blood TCRbeta repertoires that made up the dataset. A de-identified subject ID, COVID-19 status, age in years and sex were almost always included in the sample metadata. Samples came from the ongoing ImmuneRACE study (first 160 participants) plus 1,254 subjects from 6 global collaborators. A freely available public database, intended as a resource for researchers studying the immune response to SARS-CoV-2, is where the repertoires were released. The material from the prospective study consisted of cDNA or gDNA derived from T cells, B-cell-depleted T cells, or PBMCs.

The CDR3 contains 14 residues, cysteine and phenylalanine counted. CDR3 DNA only is kept here, 42 bases in frame from base 1. Relative to germline, V is 2 bases shorter and J is 8 bases shorter, with 12 bases between their ends. CDR1 SNHLY and CDR2 FYNNEI were looked up in the germline V gene. The study at large found these results: How much clinical and demographic metadata was included differed by source and by participant, and the metadata was provided uncurated.

Collaborating institutions collected whole blood in K2EDTA tubes following their own protocols. For TCRbeta analysis, collaborators shipped samples as frozen whole blood, isolated PBMCs, or DNA extracted from either of those sample types. The TCR sequence derives from a woman between 50 and 59 years old with acute or convalescent COVID-19. The material sequenced was peripheral blood. The rearranged segments are TRBV2 and TRBJ1-4; TRBD1 is a weak D gene call, 5 bases matching. In nucleotides, the sequence is TGTGCCAGCAGTGAACAGGGATATTCCGAAAAACTGTTTTTT. The resulting protein is CASSEQGYSEKLFF.